Below, 7 T cell receptor beta chains from the same sample are listed, as sequenced in a study of OX40 agonist ivuxolimab in advanced cancers. Clones were sequenced by immunoSEQ multiplex PCR, and TCRdb holds only the in-frame ones, with some missing. The sample includes about 73,000 clones, 85% to 90% of them seen just once. The sample consisted of CD4+ or CD8+ T cells sorted from blood, taken in a trial of the OX40 agonist ivuxolimab. These receptors were obtained from an adult with an advanced solid tumor such as melanoma, head and neck, liver or kidney cancer.

The chain combines TRBV6-1 with TRBJ1-5, with 7 bases aligning to TRBD1. J was trimmed by 9 bases and V by 4 bases; bases with no gene match: 27. CDR1 MNHNS and CDR2 SASEGT come from the germline V gene. The CDR3 is 20 residues long. The CDR3 DNA reads as TGTGCCAGCAGTGGGTCCGGGGGACAGCTTCACAGTGACTTAGGGGGGCCCCAGCATTTT. It specifies CASSGSGGQLHSDLGGPQHF.

This chain uses TRBV7-9 with TRBJ1-5; D may be TRBD1 (5 bases). Between the trimmed V and J ends, which lost 3 bases and 2 bases, there was a span of 8 bases. This CDR3 has 14 residues. Germline loops: CDR1 SEHNR, CDR2 FQNEAQ (reference sequence). The CDR3, as DNA: TGTGCCAGCAGCTTGGAGGGACGCAATCAGCCCCAGCATTTT. Residues: CASSLEGRNQPQHF.

In its sample, this clone was seen once. The J gene is TRBJ2-3, the V gene TRBV7-8; the match to TRBD2 covers 9 bases. The germline gives CDR1 SGHVS, CDR2 FQNEAQ. The CDR3 has 16 residues. Trimming at V came to 3 bases and at J to 0 bases, leaving 4 bases not matched to a gene. The CDR3 DNA follows: TGTGCCAGCAGCTTGTCTCTAGCGGGGAGCACAGATACGCAGTATTTT. The encoded protein is CASSLSLAGSTDTQYF. The variable domain in full, with the rest retrieved from reference TRBV7-8 and TRBJ2-3, is GAGVSQSPRYKVAKRGQDVALRCDPISGHVSLFWYQQALGQGPEFLTYFQNEAQLDKSGLPSDRFFAERPEGSVSTLKIQRTQQEDSAVYLCASSLSLAGSTDTQYFGPGTRLTVL.

V is TRBV19 and J is TRBJ2-5; TRBD1 might be the D (5 bases). The end of the DNA fits TRBJ2-7 better, so the J call may be wrong. The CDR3 sequence is 14 residues long. Germline V lookup: CDR1 LNHDA, CDR2 SQIVND (reference sequence). The CDR3 loop reads CASSIGQGYYEQYF. The CDR3 DNA reads TGTGCCAGTAGTATCGGTCAGGGTTACTACGAGCAGTACTTC.

The chain couples TRBV7-6 to TRBJ2-1, with 8 positions matching TRBD1. The J segment lost 5 bases and the V segment lost 4 bases, leaving 1 base of the junction unmatched. Germline V CDR1 and CDR2: SGHVS, FNYEAQ. The CDR3 is 13 residues long. This CDR3 is CASSSTGDNEQFF. Here the CDR3 DNA reads TGTGCCAGCAGCTCGACAGGGGACAATGAGCAGTTCTTC.

The chain uses TRBV5-4 and TRBJ2-7; 10 nucleotides line up with TRBD2. The CDR3 contains 15 residues. Unmatched junction bases numbered 5, after V lost 4 bases and J lost 1 base. Germline CDR1 reads SGHNT; CDR2 reads YYREEE (reference sequence). Here the CDR3 DNA reads TGTGCCAGCAGCCCGACTAGCGGGCCTTCCTACGAGCAGTACTTC. Translated: CASSPTSGPSYEQYF. The variable domain in full, completed from reference TRBV5-4 and TRBJ2-7, reads ETGVTQSPTHLIKTRGQQVTLRCSSQSGHNTVSWYQQALGQGPQFIFQYYREEENGRGNFPPRFSGLQFPNYSSELNVNALELDDSALYLCASSPTSGPSYEQYFGPGTRLTVT.

The rearrangement links TRBV6-1 to TRBJ2-3; the D is unclear. Germline assignment: CDR1 MNHNS and CDR2 SASEGT. CDR3 length equals 13 residues. The germline V and J ends were trimmed by 4 bases and 2 bases, with 7 bases remaining between them. The CDR3 spells CASSARITDTQYF. The CDR3 region has the DNA TGTGCCAGCAGTGCACGAATCACAGATACGCAGTATTTT.